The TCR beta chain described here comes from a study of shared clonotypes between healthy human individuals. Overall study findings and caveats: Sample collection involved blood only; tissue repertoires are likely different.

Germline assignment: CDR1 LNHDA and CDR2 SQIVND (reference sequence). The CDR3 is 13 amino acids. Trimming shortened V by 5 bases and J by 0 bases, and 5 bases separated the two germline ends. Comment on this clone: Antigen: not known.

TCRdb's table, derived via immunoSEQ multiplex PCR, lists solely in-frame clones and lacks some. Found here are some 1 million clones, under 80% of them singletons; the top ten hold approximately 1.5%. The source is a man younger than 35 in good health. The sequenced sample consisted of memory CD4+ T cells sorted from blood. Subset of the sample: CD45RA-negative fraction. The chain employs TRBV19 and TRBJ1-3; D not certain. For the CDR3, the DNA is TGTGCCAGTAGTTCTATCTCTGGAAACACCATATATTTT. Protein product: CASSSISGNTIYF.